The rows below give T cell receptor beta chains drawn from one sample of a study of CD8 T cells in Susac syndrome. In TCRdb, the immunoSEQ multiplex PCR reads were re-called with MiXCR into one record per CDR3 protein. Of tens of thousands of distinct CDR3 sequences detected, 85% to 95% appear once; the ten largest clones hold 0.26%. Sequences were obtained from CD8+ T cells from PBMCs. The source of these receptors is a human donor in good health. Each CDR3 is given with its conserved first and last residue. The D gene is left open where the match is weak. Where a row states a size, it is once, few, many or the class of an expanded clone; other rows omit it.

D: NA; J: TRBJ2-3; size: NA; V: TRBV14; CDR3: CASSRTRNTQYF; DNA: TGTGCCAGCAGCCGGACTCGGAATACGCAGTATTTT
D: NA; J: TRBJ2-7; size: NA; V: TRBV20-1; CDR3: CSARSRRTGYEQYF; DNA: TGCAGTGCTAGATCGAGGCGAACGGGGTACGAGCAGTACTTC
D: NA; J: TRBJ2-4; size: NA; V: TRBV4-1; CDR3: CASSQAWVAKNIQYF; DNA: TGCGCCAGCAGCCAGGCCTGGGTAGCCAAAAACATTCAGTACTTC
D: NA; J: TRBJ2-6; size: NA; V: TRBV5-1; CDR3: CASSPGANVLTF; DNA: TGCGCCAGCAGTCCTGGGGCCAACGTCCTGACTTTC
D: NA; J: TRBJ2-7; size: NA; V: TRBV6-1; CDR3: CASMERVIYEQYF; DNA: TGTGCCAGCATGGAGCGGGTTATCTACGAGCAGTACTTC
D: TRBD1; J: TRBJ1-5; size: NA; V: TRBV24-1; CDR3: CATGGQGVYSNQPQHF; DNA: TGTGCCACCGGGGGACAGGGAGTATATAGCAATCAGCCCCAGCATTTT
D: NA; J: TRBJ2-7; size: NA; V: TRBV5-1; CDR3: CASSPEGYEQYF; DNA: TGCGCCAGCAGCCCTGAGGGATACGAGCAGTACTTC
D: NA; J: TRBJ1-2; size: NA; V: TRBV13; CDR3: CASSPRGREGHGYTF; DNA: TGTGCCAGCAGCCCGCGGGGCAGGGAAGGGCATGGCTACACCTTC
D: NA; J: TRBJ1-2; size: NA; V: TRBV9; CDR3: CASREGNYGYTF; DNA: TGTGCCAGCAGGGAGGGGAACTATGGCTACACCTTC
D: TRBD2; J: TRBJ2-5; size: NA; V: TRBV2; CDR3: CASRPLGLAGEQETQYF; DNA: TGTGCCAGCAGACCCCTTGGCCTAGCGGGGGAGCAAGAGACCCAGTACTTC
D: NA; J: TRBJ1-4; size: NA; V: TRBV29-1; CDR3: CSADGGTNEKLFF; DNA: TGCAGCGCCGATGGGGGCACTAATGAAAAACTGTTTTTT
D: NA; J: TRBJ2-1; size: NA; V: TRBV12-3/TRBV12-4; CDR3: CASSPPRLDNEQFF; DNA: TGTGCCAGCAGCCCCCCACGGTTAGACAATGAGCAGTTCTTC
D: NA; J: TRBJ2-3; size: NA; V: TRBV12-3/TRBV12-4; CDR3: CASSFTRSVTDTQYF; DNA: TGTGCCAGCAGTTTTACTAGGTCGGTCACAGATACGCAGTATTTT
D: TRBD1; J: TRBJ1-5; size: NA; V: TRBV6-5; CDR3: CASSKTGNQPQHF; DNA: TGTGCCAGCAGTAAGACAGGGAATCAGCCCCAGCATTTT
D: NA; J: TRBJ2-1; size: once; V: TRBV14; CDR3: CASSQWESSYNEQFF; DNA: TGTGCCAGCAGCCAATGGGAGAGCTCCTACAATGAGCAGTTCTTC
D: NA; J: TRBJ2-3; size: few; V: TRBV13; CDR3: CASSLAADTQYF; DNA: TGTGCCAGCAGCTTAGCGGCAGATACGCAGTATTTT
D: NA; J: TRBJ2-5; size: NA; V: TRBV5-1; CDR3: CASSPEHRYLGETQYF; DNA: TGCGCCAGCAGCCCAGAACACAGATATCTAGGGGAGACCCAGTACTTC
D: TRBD1; J: TRBJ2-1; size: NA; V: TRBV29-1; CDR3: CSVMYRDRGNNEQFF; DNA: TGCAGCGTGATGTACCGGGACAGGGGTAACAATGAGCAGTTCTTC
D: NA; J: TRBJ2-1; size: NA; V: TRBV7-9; CDR3: CASSAAGQSSYNEQFF; DNA: TGTGCCAGCAGCGCCGCCGGACAGAGCTCCTACAATGAGCAGTTCTTC
D: TRBD1; J: TRBJ2-7; size: NA; V: TRBV25-1; CDR3: CASNPGQGYEQYF; DNA: TGTGCCAGCAACCCGGGACAGGGGTACGAGCAGTACTTC
D: NA; J: TRBJ2-1; size: NA; V: TRBV20-1; CDR3: CSARTGRLGEQFF; DNA: TGCAGTGCTAGAACGGGAAGGCTTGGTGAGCAGTTCTTC